A selection of T cell receptor beta chains follows, all from one sample in a study of T cell repertoires in cytomegalovirus infection. These TCRs are of unknown antigen specificity. TCRdb used MiXCR to reprocess the reads, holding one entry per CDR3 protein. The sample shows about half a million distinct CDR3 sequences, approximately 46% of them seen only once. The sequencing here drew on cultured PBMCs, taken from culture after CMV antigen stimulation. The receptors originated from a human donor in good health (CMV status not recorded). Some clones in this sample may be carry-over from other donors' samples. CDR3s include the opening cysteine and the closing phenylalanine or tryptophan. D genes are given only for firm matches. Part of the rows lack a size; the others show once, few, many or a class for expanded clones.

size: -
J: TRBJ2-5
D: -
V: TRBV2
length: 14
DNA: TGTGCCAGCAGTGAGGAGGTAGCTCAAGAGACCCAGTACTTC
CDR3: CASSEEVAQETQYF

size: -
J: TRBJ1-3
D: -
V: TRBV12-3/TRBV12-4
length: 15
DNA: TGTGCCAGCAGGGCGGGGGGGGCCTCTGGAAACACCATATATTTT
CDR3: CASRAGGASGNTIYF

size: -
J: TRBJ2-4
D: -
V: TRBV19
length: 14
DNA: TGTGCCAGTAGTCCCAATGCCCTGAAAAACATTCAGTACTTC
CDR3: CASSPNALKNIQYF

size: -
J: TRBJ1-2
D: -
V: TRBV19
length: 13
DNA: TGTGCCAGTAGTCCCGTCGAAAGCTATGGCTACACCTTC
CDR3: CASSPVESYGYTF

size: -
J: TRBJ2-1
D: TRBD2
V: TRBV7-2
length: 16
DNA: TGTGCCAGCAGCTTAGGTTTGGGACTAGCGGGAGATGAGCAGTTCTTC
CDR3: CASSLGLGLAGDEQFF

size: -
J: TRBJ2-1
D: TRBD2
V: TRBV6-8
length: 18
DNA: TGTGCCAGCACCCCGGCCCTAGCGGGGGGGCCGGGATTCTATGAGCAGTTCTTC
CDR3: CASTPALAGGPGFYEQFF

size: -
J: TRBJ2-3
D: -
V: TRBV28
length: 13
DNA: TGTGCCAGCAGTTCTCGACCACCGGATACGCAGTATTTT
CDR3: CASSSRPPDTQYF

size: -
J: TRBJ2-5
D: TRBD2
V: TRBV7-8
length: 15
DNA: TGTGCCAGCAGCTTTGAGCGGGGGGCCGAAGAGACCCAGTACTTC
CDR3: CASSFERGAEETQYF

size: -
J: TRBJ2-3
D: TRBD2
V: TRBV5-1
length: 16
DNA: TGCGCCAGCAGCTGTGCTTGCGGGGGATACACAGATACGCAGTATTTT
CDR3: CASSCACGGYTDTQYF

size: -
J: TRBJ2-3
D: -
V: TRBV7-6
length: 13
DNA: TGTGCCAGCAGCGCCTTTGGCTCAGATACGCAGTATTTT
CDR3: CASSAFGSDTQYF

size: few
J: TRBJ2-3
D: -
V: TRBV4-2
length: 16
DNA: TGTGCCAGCAGCCAAGTTGGGGGGGCTTACACAGATACGCAGTATTTT
CDR3: CASSQVGGAYTDTQYF

size: -
J: TRBJ2-5
D: TRBD1
V: TRBV12-3/TRBV12-4
length: 14
DNA: TGTGCCAGCAGCTCCTGGGACAGGGCCGAGACCCAGTACTTC
CDR3: CASSSWDRAETQYF

size: few
J: TRBJ2-7
D: -
V: TRBV10-3
length: 14
DNA: TGTGCCATCAGTGCGCTCCAGGGGACGTACGAGCAGTACTTC
CDR3: CAISALQGTYEQYF

size: -
J: TRBJ2-3
D: -
V: TRBV7-9
length: 16
DNA: TGTGCCAGCAGCGCCTGGGGCAGGGGTAAACCAGATACGCAGTATTTT
CDR3: CASSAWGRGKPDTQYF

size: few
J: TRBJ2-2
D: -
V: TRBV12-3/TRBV12-4
length: 17
DNA: TGTGCCAGCAGTTTAAGGGTGCAGGGGCGGCTCACCGGGGAGCTGTTTTTT
CDR3: CASSLRVQGRLTGELFF

size: -
J: TRBJ1-4
D: -
V: TRBV6-1
length: 14
DNA: TGTGCCAGCAGACCCGGCATAGAAAATGAAAAACTGTTTTTT
CDR3: CASRPGIENEKLFF

size: few
J: TRBJ2-3
D: TRBD2
V: TRBV11-2
length: 16
DNA: TGTGCCAGCAGCTTCCTAGCGGGAGTTAGCACAGATACGCAGTATTTT
CDR3: CASSFLAGVSTDTQYF

size: few
J: TRBJ2-1
D: -
V: TRBV5-1
length: 16
DNA: TGCGCCAGCAGCTACCCGGACTCTACCAGCTACAATGAGCAGTTCTTC
CDR3: CASSYPDSTSYNEQFF

size: -
J: TRBJ1-3
D: -
V: TRBV2
length: 14
DNA: TGTGCCAGCAGTGGGACGGAGTCTGGAAACACCATATATTTT
CDR3: CASSGTESGNTIYF

size: -
J: TRBJ2-1
D: -
V: TRBV2
length: 10
DNA: TGTGCCAGCAGAGGACTGGACCAGTTCTTC
CDR3: CASRGLDQFF

size: -
J: TRBJ1-6
D: -
V: TRBV2
length: 15
DNA: TGTGCCAGCAGTGAAGGCAGGGGATATAATTCACCCCTCCACTTT
CDR3: CASSEGRGYNSPLHF

size: -
J: TRBJ2-1
D: TRBD1
V: TRBV7-2
length: 16
DNA: TGTGCCAGCAGCCCCCCGTGGCAGGGGGCAAGAACTGAGCAGTTCTTC
CDR3: CASSPPWQGARTEQFF

size: -
J: TRBJ2-1
D: TRBD2
V: TRBV7-3
length: 16
DNA: TGTGCCAGCAGCCCCCTCAGCCGGGAGGCGTACAATGAGCAGTTCTTC
CDR3: CASSPLSREAYNEQFF

size: -
J: TRBJ2-4
D: TRBD1
V: TRBV15
length: 21
DNA: TGTGCCACCAGCAGAGATCGTTTGCAGGGGGAATGGTTGAGTGCCAAAAACATTCAGTACTTC
CDR3: CATSRDRLQGEWLSAKNIQYF

size: -
J: TRBJ2-4
D: -
V: TRBV4-1
length: 17
DNA: TGCGCCAGCAGCCAAGATGTGGAGAGATTAGCCAAAAACATTCAGTACTTC
CDR3: CASSQDVERLAKNIQYF

size: -
J: TRBJ2-5
D: -
V: TRBV11-2
length: 11
DNA: TGTGCCAGCAGCCCGTCTCGGACCCAGTACTTC
CDR3: CASSPSRTQYF

size: -
J: TRBJ2-7
D: -
V: TRBV7-2
length: 15
DNA: TGTGCCAGCAGCTTAAGGGGGGCGGGTTGGTACGAGCAGTACTTC
CDR3: CASSLRGAGWYEQYF

size: few
J: TRBJ2-3
D: TRBD1
V: TRBV12-3/TRBV12-4
length: 16
DNA: TGTGCCAGCAGTCCCGTTCGGGGACAGGGGTCAGATACGCAGTATTTT
CDR3: CASSPVRGQGSDTQYF

size: once
J: TRBJ1-6
D: TRBD1
V: TRBV20-1
length: 17
DNA: TGCAGTGCCTCGGACAGGGGACAGGTTTCTTATAATTCACCCCTCCACTTT
CDR3: CSASDRGQVSYNSPLHF

size: many
J: TRBJ2-3
D: TRBD1
V: TRBV7-2
length: 16
DNA: TGTGCCAGCAGTCGTCAGACGACAGGGGGTAGAGATACGCAGTATTTT
CDR3: CASSRQTTGGRDTQYF

size: -
J: TRBJ2-5
D: -
V: TRBV11-3
length: 15
DNA: TGTGCCAGCAGCTTAGGGGTAGCCCCTCCAGAGACCCAGTACTTC
CDR3: CASSLGVAPPETQYF

size: few
J: TRBJ1-1
D: TRBD1
V: TRBV11-1
length: 15
DNA: TGTGCCAGCAGCTTCGCAGGGGGAATGAACACTGAAGCTTTCTTT
CDR3: CASSFAGGMNTEAFF

size: -
J: TRBJ1-4
D: -
V: TRBV20-1
length: 10
DNA: TGCAGTGCTATGGGGGAAAAACTGTTTTTT
CDR3: CSAMGEKLFF

size: few
J: TRBJ1-4
D: -
V: TRBV6-1
length: 13
DNA: TGTGCCAGCAGGGTCGCCAGTACGGAAAAACTGTTTTTT
CDR3: CASRVASTEKLFF

size: -
J: TRBJ2-7
D: TRBD1
V: TRBV28
length: 15
DNA: TGTGCCAGCAGTTCCCAGGGGACAGGCAACTACGAGCAGTACTTC
CDR3: CASSSQGTGNYEQYF

size: few
J: TRBJ2-1
D: -
V: TRBV7-9
length: 17
DNA: TGTGCCAGCAGCCCGGCAATCCTAGGAAATAAAGACAATGAGCAGTTCTTC
CDR3: CASSPAILGNKDNEQFF

size: -
J: TRBJ2-5
D: -
V: TRBV12-3/TRBV12-4
length: 15
DNA: TGTGCCAGCAGTTTTTCTAGTTCAGGCCCTGAGACCCAGTACTTC
CDR3: CASSFSSSGPETQYF

size: few
J: TRBJ2-5
D: TRBD2
V: TRBV7-2
length: 16
DNA: TGTGCCAGCAGCCCACGGACTAGCCTGTTGGTGGAGACCCAGTACTTC
CDR3: CASSPRTSLLVETQYF

size: -
J: TRBJ2-3
D: -
V: TRBV29-1
length: 16
DNA: TGCAGCGTTGAAGACCCCTGGGGTTATAGCACAGATACGCAGTATTTT
CDR3: CSVEDPWGYSTDTQYF

size: few
J: TRBJ2-5
D: TRBD2
V: TRBV25-1
length: 17
DNA: TGTGCCAGCAGTGAACCTGGATGGGCTAGCGGGGCGGAGACCCAGTACTTC
CDR3: CASSEPGWASGAETQYF

size: -
J: TRBJ2-2
D: -
V: TRBV7-8
length: 16
DNA: TGTGCCAGCAGCACATACGACAGATTGAACACCGGGGAGCTGTTTTTT
CDR3: CASSTYDRLNTGELFF

size: -
J: TRBJ1-3
D: -
V: TRBV4-2
length: 16
DNA: TGTGCCAGCAGCAATCCCTTCAGGGGCCCTGGAAACACCATATATTTT
CDR3: CASSNPFRGPGNTIYF

size: -
J: TRBJ1-1
D: -
V: TRBV19
length: 13
DNA: TGTGCCAGTAGTTTCGCAGGATACACTGAAGCTTTCTTT
CDR3: CASSFAGYTEAFF

size: -
J: TRBJ2-7
D: -
V: TRBV6-1
length: 12
DNA: TGTGCCAGTGGATTCGTTGGGTACGAGCAGTACTTC
CDR3: CASGFVGYEQYF